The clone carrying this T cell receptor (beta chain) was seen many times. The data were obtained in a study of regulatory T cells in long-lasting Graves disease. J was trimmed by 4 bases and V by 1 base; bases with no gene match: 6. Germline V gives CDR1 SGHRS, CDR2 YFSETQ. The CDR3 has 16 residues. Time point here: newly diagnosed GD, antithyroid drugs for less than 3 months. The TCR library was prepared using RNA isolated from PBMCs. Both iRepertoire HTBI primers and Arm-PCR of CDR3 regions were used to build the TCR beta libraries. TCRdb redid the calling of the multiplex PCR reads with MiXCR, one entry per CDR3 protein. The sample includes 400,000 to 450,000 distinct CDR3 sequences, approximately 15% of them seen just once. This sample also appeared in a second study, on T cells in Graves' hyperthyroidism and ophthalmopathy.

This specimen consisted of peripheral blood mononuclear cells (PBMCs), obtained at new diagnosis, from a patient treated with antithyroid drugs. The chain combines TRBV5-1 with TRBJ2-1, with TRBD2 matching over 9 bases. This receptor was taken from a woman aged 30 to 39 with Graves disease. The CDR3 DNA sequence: TGCGCCAGCAGCTTGCCGGGACTAGCTTCTTACAATGAGCAGTTCTTC. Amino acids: CASSLPGLASYNEQFF.